This T cell receptor beta chain was obtained from a study of blood T cell repertoires in COVID-19. Source study methods: The assay estimated nucleated cells by amplifying reference gene primers. Sequencing used immunoSEQ multiplex PCR; TCRdb keeps in-frame clones, though not all of them. That table gives V, J and clone size, and the DNA gave D and trimming. Found here are approximately 250,000 clones, around 84% of them singletons; the top ten hold about 5%. Material for sequencing was peripheral blood. This clonotype was sampled from a woman between 55 and 75 years old with COVID-19, enrolled during active disease.

CDR3 sequence (DNA): TGTGCCAGTAGTGCGGGGGGGAGCTATGGCTACACCTTC. Translation gives CASSAGGSYGYTF. The rearrangement joins TRBV19 to TRBJ1-2; tentatively, D is TRBD1 (5 bases). There are 13 residues in the CDR3. V was shortened by 5 bases and J by 4 bases, with 11 bases between the two germline ends. CDR1 and CDR2 (germline): LNHDA, SQIVND (reference sequence).